A selection of T cell receptor beta chains follows, all from one sample in a study of cytomegalovirus exposure and HLA in healthy donors. The method was immunoSEQ multiplex PCR; TCRdb's version includes in-frame clones alone and lacks a portion of them. The data contain 200,000 to 250,000 clones, 75% to 90% of them singletons. Sequenced material: PBMCs. Receptors were obtained from a woman between 40 and 55 years old in good health and CMV-seronegative. CDR3s include the opening cysteine and the closing phenylalanine or tryptophan. The D gene is left open where the match is weak. Size tells how often a clone was seen (once, few, many) or the class of an expanded clone, and some rows leave it out.

>-|TRBD2|TRBJ2-5|TRBV7-3
TGTGCCAGCAGCCCCTGGGGGACTAGCGGGGAGGGCAAAAGAGAGACCCAGTACTTC
CASSPWGTSGEGKRETQYF
>-|-|TRBJ2-2|TRBV5-1
TGCGCCAGCAGCTCCAGAGGGGGGGCCGGGGACACCGGGGAGCTGTTTTTT
CASSSRGGAGDTGELFF
>-|-|TRBJ2-1|TRBV9
TGTGCCAGCAGCGCCTCGGGGAATGAGCAGTTCTTC
CASSASGNEQFF
>-|-|TRBJ1-2|TRBV5-4
TGTGCCAGCAGGCCGGGGGGCTACTATGGCTACACCTTC
CASRPGGYYGYTF
>-|-|TRBJ2-7|TRBV5-5
TGTGCCAGCAGTGCAGGGTCCTACGAGCAGTACTTC
CASSAGSYEQYF
>-|-|TRBJ2-5|TRBV7-2
TGTGCCAGCAGCTTAGCACGAGAGGAGACCCAGTACTTC
CASSLAREETQYF
>once|TRBD1|TRBJ2-2|TRBV9
TGTGCCAGCAGCTTCACGACAGGGGCTATCGCCGGGGAGCTGTTTTTT
CASSFTTGAIAGELFF
>-|-|TRBJ2-1|TRBV11-2
TGTGCCAGCAGCTTAGAGGGGGACACCTACAATGAGCAGTTCTTC
CASSLEGDTYNEQFF
>-|-|TRBJ2-7|TRBV6-5
TGTGCCAGCAGTTCAGCTACAGGGTACTACGAGCAGTACTTC
CASSSATGYYEQYF
>-|TRBD2|TRBJ2-7|TRBV29-1
TGCAGCGCAACCACTAGCGGGAGCTCCTACGAGCAGTACTTC
CSATTSGSSYEQYF
>-|-|TRBJ2-3|TRBV28
TGTGCCAGCAGGCAGGGTAGCACAGATACGCAGTATTTT
CASRQGSTDTQYF
>-|-|TRBJ1-5|TRBV27
TGTGCCAGCAGTACGAGTCGTAGCAATCAGCCCCAGCATTTT
CASSTSRSNQPQHF
>-|TRBD2|TRBJ2-7|TRBV2
TGTGCCAGCAGACCGGGACTAGCGGGAGCTCAGCAGTACTTC
CASRPGLAGAQQYF
>-|-|TRBJ1-1|TRBV2
TGTGCCAGCAGTTTGCAGGGGACGGCGAACACTGAAGCTTTCTTT
CASSLQGTANTEAFF
>-|-|TRBJ2-3|TRBV25-1
TGTGCCAGCAGTGACTTCCGTACGCAGTATTTT
CASSDFRTQYF
>-|TRBD2|TRBJ2-2|TRBV7-9
TGTGCCAGCAGCTTAGATGCGCTAGCGGCTAACACCGGGGAGCTGTTTTTT
CASSLDALAANTGELFF
>-|-|TRBJ1-2|TRBV2
TGTGCCAGCAGTGAAACGACAGTCAACTATGGCTACACCTTC
CASSETTVNYGYTF
>-|-|TRBJ2-1|TRBV6-5
TGTGCCAGCAGTCCTCAGGGTGGCTACAATGAGCAGTTCTTC
CASSPQGGYNEQFF
>-|TRBD2|TRBJ2-1|TRBV7-2
TGTGCCAGCAGCTTAGGTCGGGTACGGGAGGGTTACAATGAGCAGTTCTTC
CASSLGRVREGYNEQFF
>-|-|TRBJ2-2|TRBV4-1
TGCGCCAGCAGCCAACACGAGAGCAACACCGGGGAGCTGTTTTTT
CASSQHESNTGELFF
>-|TRBD1|TRBJ2-3|TRBV28
TGTGCCAGCAAGCATGGTCCGGGACAGACAGATACGCAGTATTTT
CASKHGPGQTDTQYF
>-|-|TRBJ1-1|TRBV7-9
TGTGCCAGCAGCTTAATGGGGGCTGGGACTGAAGCTTTCTTT
CASSLMGAGTEAFF